The TCR beta chain described here comes from a study of cytomegalovirus exposure and HLA in healthy donors. 60 Vbeta and 13 Jbeta primers were used in PCR. The repertoire was sequenced with immunoSEQ multiplex PCR; TCRdb's copy has only in-frame clones and lacks some. The sample has approximately 150,000 clones; 65% to 80% are singletons. The germline V gene encodes CDR1 SGHRS and CDR2 YFSETQ. The CDR3 consists of 14 residues. V shed 9 bases and J shed 7 bases, with 20 bases lying between them. This chain connects TRBV5-1 to TRBJ1-5, with D maybe TRBD1 (6 bases). Sample: PBMCs. This TCR came from a man aged 40-50 years in good health and CMV-seronegative. Written as DNA, the CDR3 is TGCGCCAACTCAGGGGCGGGAGGAAGGCAGCCCCAGCATTTT. Translation gives CANSGAGGRQPQHF.